This TCR beta chain was documented in a study of Tregs in tolerant kidney transplant recipients. Study-wide results and limits: Findings come from small patient numbers and require larger validation. Tregs expanded with activated donor B cells seemed most donor-specific. No direct test of biological reproducibility was done here.

A note on this clone: Its antigen is unidentified.

CDR3 length: 14 residues. CDR1 and CDR2 from the germline V gene are SGHAT and FQNNGV. V was shortened by 3 bases and J by 0 bases, with 8 bases between the two germline ends. Only in-frame clones appear in the TCRdb table, and some are missing; sequencing was by immunoSEQ multiplex PCR. The data show about 240,000 clones, with 80% to 85% seen just once and over 0.5% held by the top ten. Thawed PBMCs were FACS-sorted into unstimulated CD4+CD25+CD127- regulatory T cells, CD4+CD25- non-regulatory cells, CD4 and CD8 cells. V usage is TRBV11-2 and J usage is TRBJ1-2, with D possibly being TRBD1 (5 bases). The sequence derives from a human donor in good health. Sequenced material: CD4+ T cells from blood. CDR3 loop: CASSLIGANYGYTF. CDR3 sequence (DNA): TGTGCCAGCAGCTTGATAGGGGCTAACTATGGCTACACCTTC.